Following are 31 T cell receptor beta chains from one sample sequenced in a study of early T cells in non-severe SARS-CoV-2 infection. MiXCR, run by TCRdb on the 5' RACE reads, gives a single entry per CDR3 protein. Of about 45,000 distinct CDR3 sequences listed, 9% to 15% were seen once; the top ten hold around 15%. Material: whole blood. Source of these receptors: an adult who was a healthcare worker with PCR-confirmed SARS-CoV-2 infection or an uninfected control (not recorded which).

The CDR3 protein is CASSWDRTDTQYF. The CDR3 DNA sequence: TGTGCCAGCAGTTGGGACAGAACAGATACGCAGTATTTT. The chain combines TRBV12-3 or TRBV12-4 with TRBJ2-3; 7 bases map to TRBD1. This CDR3 has 13 amino acids. V was pared by 4 bases and J by 3 bases, with 1 base of the junction left unmatched.

The chain joins TRBV2 to TRBJ2-1, with 10 bases lining up with TRBD2. Trimming at V came to 5 bases and at J to 7 bases, leaving 5 bases not matched to a gene. This CDR3 is 14 amino acids long. Per germline, CDR1 SNHLY and CDR2 FYNNEI. The CDR3: CASSSGGAGNEQFF. CDR3 bases: TGTGCCAGCAGTAGCGGGGGGGCAGGGAATGAGCAGTTCTTC.

This clonotype occurred many times. V gene TRBV9 combines with J gene TRBJ2-3; D might be TRBD1 or TRBD2, each matching 5 bases. The ends were cut back, 2 bases at V and 2 bases at J, with 15 bases in the middle. In germline, CDR1 is SGDLS, CDR2 YYNGEE. The CDR3 loop spans 16 amino acids. CDR3: CASSVTFGGSTDTQYF. The CDR3 coding sequence is TGTGCCAGCAGCGTTACCTTTGGGGGATCCACAGATACGCAGTATTTT.

The chain uses TRBV9 and TRBJ2-7; no clear D. Trimming stripped 0 bases from V and 7 bases from J, with 17 bases between. This CDR3 spans 15 amino acids. Germline CDR1 SGDLS, CDR2 YYNGEE. CDR3 region: CASSVVGSTYEEQYF. DNA of the CDR3: TGTGCCAGCAGCGTAGTGGGCAGTACCTATGAAGAGCAGTACTTC.

This clonotype was picked up many times. The V call is TRBV20-1, the J call TRBJ2-1; TRBD2 matches 8 bases. The CDR3 contains 14 residues. Per the germline V gene, CDR1 is DFQATT and CDR2 is SNEGSKA (reference sequence). V trimming: 4 bases; J trimming: 5 bases; junction bases outside the gene matches: 7. The CDR3: CSAIGGGTNNEQFF. In nucleotides, the CDR3 is TGCAGTGCTATCGGCGGGGGGACCAACAATGAGCAGTTCTTC.

The chain links TRBV4-2 to TRBJ2-2; a possible D gene is TRBD1 (5 bases). Germline CDR1 is LGHNA and CDR2 is YNFKEQ. The CDR3 consists of 18 residues. V shed 0 bases and J shed 4 bases, with 18 bases lying between them. DNA for the CDR3: TGTGCCAGCAGCCAAGAGGTAGTGGAAAGGGGTTTCACCGGGGAGCTGTTTTTT. This translates into CASSQEVVERGFTGELFF.

This rearrangement joins TRBV14 to TRBJ2-5, with TRBD1 as a possible D gene (5 bases). This CDR3 has 15 residues. The V end was cut by 4 bases, the J end by 5 bases, with 17 bases between. Germline CDR1 and CDR2: SGHDN and FVKESK. This CDR3 is CASSLRQPFGETQYF. The CDR3 DNA is TGTGCCAGCAGCCTTAGACAGCCATTTGGGGAGACCCAGTACTTC. Drawing the rest from reference TRBV14 and TRBJ2-5, the complete variable domain is EAGVTQFPSHSVIEKGQTVTLRCDPISGHDNLYWYRRVMGKEIKFLLHFVKESKQDESGMPNNRFLAERTGGTYSTLKVQPAELEDSGVYFCASSLRQPFGETQYFGPGTRLLVL.

In DNA, the CDR3 is TGCAGCGTTGAAGATGGACGGCGTTACTTC. Protein: CSVEDGRRYF. The chain uses TRBV29-1 and TRBJ2-5; no firm D call. Germline V gene sequence: CDR1 SQVTM, CDR2 ANQGSEA. V gave up 0 bases and J gave up 14 bases, with 10 bases separating them. CDR3 length: 10 residues.

J is TRBJ2-5 and V is TRBV6-5; D not certain. This CDR3 has 16 residues. Germline CDR1 reads MNHEY; CDR2 reads SVGAGI. Trimming pared 4 bases from V and 7 bases from J, leaving 22 bases between. In DNA form, the CDR3 reads TGTGCCAGCAGTTCTACTTTAGGCGGAGCCCCACGGACCCAGTACTTC. Translated, it gives CASSSTLGGAPRTQYF.

This clonotype has just one count. This chain links TRBV7-8 with TRBJ2-1; no definite D call. The CDR3 loop spans 11 amino acids. Germline lookup yields CDR1 SGHVS and CDR2 FQNEAQ. Trimming pared 7 bases from V and 6 bases from J, leaving 7 bases between. CDR3 sequence (DNA): TGTGCCAGCAAGTCCAGCAATGAGCAGTTCTTC. Its protein is CASKSSNEQFF. The full variable domain, rest sourced from reference TRBV7-8 and TRBJ2-1, is GAGVSQSPRYKVAKRGQDVALRCDPISGHVSLFWYQQALGQGPEFLTYFQNEAQLDKSGLPSDRFFAERPEGSVSTLKIQRTQQEDSAVYLCASKSSNEQFFGPGTRLTVL.

The chain is built from TRBV18 and TRBJ1-2; possibly TRBD1 for D (6 bases). V gave up 3 bases and J gave up 8 bases, with 22 bases separating them. Germline V gene lookup returns CDR1 KGHSH and CDR2 LQKENI. CDR3 length equals 16 residues. In DNA, the CDR3 is TGTGCCAGCTCACCCACCAAACAGGGCTCGAATGGCGGCTACACCTTC. Its translation is CASSPTKQGSNGGYTF.

The chain is built from TRBV20-1 and TRBJ2-7; no clear D gene. The germline V gene encodes CDR1 DFQATT and CDR2 SNEGSKA (reference sequence). Trimming left V 6 bases short and J 3 bases short, with 12 bases between. CDR3 length equals 12 residues. The CDR3 loop is CSALEPNYEQYF. DNA for the CDR3: TGCAGTGCCTTAGAACCCAACTACGAGCAGTACTTC.

This clonotype was seen ten or more times. The chain employs TRBV7-6 and TRBJ2-5; 10 nucleotides line up with TRBD2. In germline, CDR1 is SGHVS, CDR2 FNYEAQ. Trimming removed 1 base from V and 2 bases from J; junction bases left unmatched: 1. The CDR3 sequence is 15 residues long. The CDR3 here is CASSLGTSGQETQYF. As DNA, the CDR3 is TGTGCCAGCAGCTTAGGGACTAGCGGTCAAGAGACCCAGTACTTC.

This clonotype was counted a few times. The chain joins TRBV30 to TRBJ2-4, with D unclear. Trimming left V 2 bases short and J 0 bases short, with 2 bases between. The CDR3 covers 12 residues. Looked up from germline, CDR1 is GTSNPN and CDR2 is SVGIG (reference sequence). CDR3: CAWSQAKNIQYF. For the CDR3, the DNA is TGTGCCTGGAGTCAAGCCAAAAACATTCAGTACTTC. Full variable domain (outside the CDR3, taken from reference TRBV30 and TRBJ2-4): SQTIHQWPATLVQPVGSPLSLECTVEGTSNPNLYWYRQAAGRGLQLLFYSVGIGQISSEVPQNLSASRPQDRQFILSSKKLLLSDSGFYLCAWSQAKNIQYFGAGTRLSVL.

A few counts support this clonotype. V and J are TRBV27 and TRBJ2-7, with D hard to call. Trimming removed 6 bases at V and 2 bases at J, with 11 bases between. Per the germline V gene, CDR1 is MNHEY and CDR2 is SMNVEV (reference sequence). This CDR3 has 13 amino acids. CDR3 amino acids: CASRDSHAYEQYF. The CDR3 DNA follows: TGTGCCAGCAGGGATTCCCACGCCTACGAGCAGTACTTC.

This clonotype was seen more than once but under ten times. The chain is built from TRBV29-1 and TRBJ2-5, with TRBD1 matching 9 bases. J gave up 5 bases and V 7 bases, and 8 bases lay outside the gene matches. This CDR3 is 13 amino acids long. Germline CDR1 reads SQVTM; CDR2 reads ANQGSEA. CDR3 in amino acids: CSANTGGFETQYF. For the CDR3, the DNA is TGCAGCGCGAACACAGGGGGCTTTGAGACCCAGTACTTC. Full variable domain (missing parts from reference TRBV29-1 and TRBJ2-5): SAVISQKPSRDICQRGTSLTIQCQVDSQVTMMFWYRQQPGQSLTLIATANQGSEATYESGFVIDKFPISRPNLTFSTLTVSNMSPEDSSIYLCSANTGGFETQYFGPGTRLLVL.

There are a few counts of this clonotype. The rearrangement joins TRBV5-1 to TRBJ1-5; D is ambiguous. V shed 1 base and J shed 2 bases, with 10 bases lying between them. Germline V gene lookup returns CDR1 SGHRS and CDR2 YFSETQ. The length of the CDR3 is 15 residues. The CDR3: CASSLNGGGNQPQHF. The CDR3 nucleotides read TGCGCCAGCAGCTTGAACGGCGGGGGCAATCAGCCCCAGCATTTT.

The chain's CDR3 is CASSLEGVGQYF. CDR3 DNA sequence: TGTGCCAGCAGCTTAGAAGGGGTAGGGCAGTACTTC. The chain is built from TRBV11-2 and TRBJ2-7; maybe TRBD1 (5 bases). CDR3 size: 12 residues. The germline gives CDR1 SGHAT, CDR2 FQNNGV. V lost 0 bases and J 9 bases, leaving 9 bases between the germline ends.

The sample holds a few counts of this clonotype. V is TRBV5-5 and J is TRBJ1-1; unclear D gene. The CDR3 runs 13 residues. Germline CDR1 is SGHKS and CDR2 is YYEKEE (reference sequence). The V and J ends lost 4 bases and 7 bases respectively, with 14 bases between them. CDR3 protein: CASSLTAPDEAFF. CDR3 nucleotide sequence: TGTGCCAGCAGCCTCACGGCCCCGGATGAAGCTTTCTTT.

This clonotype is medium-sized by share. The chain links TRBV7-2 to TRBJ2-7; 7 bases line up with TRBD2. The J segment lost 0 bases and the V segment lost 5 bases, leaving 4 bases of the junction unmatched. The CDR3 spans 14 residues. CDR1 SGHTA and CDR2 FQGNSA come from the germline V gene. DNA for the CDR3: TGTGCCAGCAGCCTCGGACTAGACTCCTACGAGCAGTACTTC. Translated, it gives CASSLGLDSYEQYF.

This clonotype was detected many times. This chain uses TRBV6-6 with TRBJ1-2, with a possible D match to TRBD1 (5 bases). Germline V gives CDR1 MNHNY, CDR2 SVGAGI (reference sequence). V was cut by 6 bases and J by 4 bases, with 9 bases left in between. This CDR3 contains 12 residues. CDR3 sequence reads: CASSDGTYGYTF. The CDR3 DNA reads TGTGCCAGCAGCGACGGGACCTATGGCTACACCTTC.

This chain joins TRBV3-1 and TRBJ2-3; 7 nucleotides line up with TRBD2. CDR3 length: 16 residues. V gave up 0 bases and J gave up 4 bases; unmatched junction bases: 7. Per the germline V gene, CDR1 is LGHDT and CDR2 is YNNKEL (reference sequence). CDR3 nucleotides: TGTGCCAGCAGCCAAGAGGGGAGGGTTCGGTCAGATACGCAGTATTTT. Translating gives CASSQEGRVRSDTQYF.

This clonotype was seen a handful of times. The CDR3 here is CASAFSGGNTGELFF. CDR3 sequence (DNA): TGTGCCAGCGCTTTTAGCGGAGGTAACACCGGGGAGCTGTTTTTT. J is TRBJ2-2 and V is TRBV28, with D maybe TRBD2 (6 bases). CDR1 is MDHEN and CDR2 is SYDVKM in the germline V gene. This CDR3 is 15 amino acids long. Deletions cut 8 bases from V and 2 bases from J, with 15 bases between.

This clonotype is classed as medium-sized. The chain carries TRBV3-1 and TRBJ1-1; D gene ambiguous. V was cut by 6 bases and J by 1 base, with 12 bases left in between. Per the germline V gene, CDR1 is LGHDT and CDR2 is YNNKEL (reference sequence). This CDR3 is 14 amino acids long. This CDR3 is CASSQMAENTEAFF. The DNA of the CDR3 is TGTGCCAGCAGTCAAATGGCAGAGAACACTGAAGCTTTCTTT.

This clonotype was recorded a few times. The genes are TRBV19 and TRBJ1-1; D not certain. The CDR3 sequence is 13 residues long. The germline CDR1 and CDR2 sequences are LNHDA and SQIVND (reference sequence). Trimming shortened V by 4 bases and J by 3 bases, and 9 bases separated the two germline ends. The CDR3 reads CASSTPPDTEAFF. In nucleotides, the CDR3 is TGTGCCAGTAGTACCCCGCCGGACACTGAAGCTTTCTTT.

By proportion, this clonotype is medium-sized. The chain has TRBV29-1 and TRBJ1-1; D ambiguous. The CDR3 is 12 residues long. CDR1 SQVTM and CDR2 ANQGSEA come from the germline V gene. The germline V and J ends were trimmed by 4 bases and 5 bases, with 11 bases remaining between them. CDR3 loop: CSVGEEGTEAFF. CDR3 in DNA: TGCAGCGTTGGAGAAGAGGGTACTGAAGCTTTCTTT.

The V call is TRBV10-2, the J call TRBJ2-7, with D perhaps being TRBD1 or TRBD2 (5 bases each). The CDR3 loop spans 14 amino acids. The V and J ends lost 6 bases and 4 bases respectively, with 16 bases between them. CDR1 and CDR2 (germline): WSHSY, SAAADI. CDR3 bases: TGCGCCAGCAGCCGGGACCCAGAGGGGTACGAGCAGTACTTC. Translating it yields CASSRDPEGYEQYF.

The rearrangement uses TRBV28 and TRBJ1-1, with D perhaps matching TRBD1 (5 bases). Germline V CDR1 and CDR2: MDHEN, SYDVKM. V lost 6 bases to trimming and J lost 5 bases, with 13 bases between them. This CDR3 comprises 13 residues. The CDR3 spells CASSRGEGTEAFF. The CDR3 DNA sequence: TGTGCCAGCAGCCGGGGGGAAGGGACTGAAGCTTTCTTT.

This clonotype has at least ten counts. Here the CDR3 DNA reads TGTGCCAGCTCGACAGGTTTTGATCAGCCCCAGCATTTT. It translates to CASSTGFDQPQHF. J is TRBJ1-5 and V is TRBV18; D possibly corresponds to TRBD1 (6 bases). The CDR3 length is 13 residues. Per the germline V gene, CDR1 is KGHSH and CDR2 is LQKENI. The ends were cut back, 6 bases at V and 5 bases at J, with 11 bases in the middle. Full variable domain (missing parts from reference TRBV18 and TRBJ1-5): NAGVMQNPRHLVRRRGQEARLRCSPMKGHSHVYWYRQLPEEGLKFMVYLQKENIIDESGMPKERFSAEFPKEGPSILRIQQVVRGDSAAYFCASSTGFDQPQHFGDGTRLSIL.

This clonotype was picked up many times. V and J are TRBV7-2 and TRBJ1-1, with 7 bases that match TRBD1. This CDR3 is built from 16 residues. CDR1 is SGHTA, CDR2 FQGNSA, per germline. Unmatched junction bases numbered 11, after V lost 5 bases and J lost 2 bases. The DNA of the CDR3 is TGTGCCAGCAGCGGTTCAAGGGGACAGCCTAACACTGAAGCTTTCTTT. Encoded protein: CASSGSRGQPNTEAFF.

The chain is built from TRBV6-6 and TRBJ1-5; D gene uncertain. This CDR3 comprises 13 residues. Germline assignment: CDR1 MNHNY and CDR2 SVGAGI (reference sequence). V lost 5 bases and J lost 7, with 12 bases in between. The CDR3 here is CASSTPDVQPQHF. CDR3 sequence (DNA): TGTGCCAGCAGTACCCCGGACGTCCAGCCCCAGCATTTT.